These 15 T cell receptor beta chains share one sample of origin, sequenced in a study of cytomegalovirus exposure and HLA in healthy donors listed by TCRdb under 2017. The method was the immunoSEQ multiplex PCR assay. For the multiplex PCR, a mixture combining 60 forward primers for TCR Vbeta segments and 13 reverse primers for TCR Jbeta segments was used. TCRdb retrieved this table from immuneACCESS and kept in-frame rearrangements only. Not all clones are present; in checked studies, unresolved V genes account for under half, and no reason is known for the remainder. Counted in this sample were about 150,000 clones; around 74% of them appeared once. Of the sample, over 1.1% falls within the top ten clones. The sample was PBMCs. All receptors derive from a man aged 18 to 30 in good health and CMV-seronegative.

In its sample, this clone was seen a few times. V usage is TRBV4-3 and J usage is TRBJ2-5, with 12 bases lining up with TRBD1. V lost 0 bases, J lost 5 bases, and 4 bases stayed unmatched. Germline CDR1 is LGHNA and CDR2 is YSLEER. The CDR3 runs 16 residues. This CDR3 reads CASSQDRGQGAETQYF. Here the CDR3 DNA reads TGCGCCAGCAGCCAAGATCGGGGACAGGGGGCGGAGACCCAGTACTTC.

Only one count was recorded for this clone. This chain uses TRBV6-1 with TRBJ2-7, with 13 positions matching TRBD2. This CDR3 contains 18 residues. Trimming took 2 bases from V and 4 from J; bases not matched to a gene: 11. Per germline, CDR1 MNHNS and CDR2 SASEGT. CDR3 region: CASSELPGLAGAEYEQYF. In nucleotides, the CDR3 is TGTGCCAGCAGTGAACTCCCTGGACTAGCGGGAGCGGAGTACGAGCAGTACTTC.

The genes are TRBV27 and TRBJ1-2, with D possibly TRBD1 on 5 matching bases. There are 15 residues in the CDR3. Germline CDR1 and CDR2: MNHEY and SMNVEV (reference sequence). V gave up 2 bases and J gave up 6 bases, with 16 bases separating them. The CDR3 here is CASSLMPPRADGYTF. The CDR3 DNA reads as TGTGCCAGCAGTTTAATGCCTCCCAGGGCGGATGGCTACACCTTC.

The V call is TRBV6-6, the J call TRBJ2-3; TRBD2 matches at 9 bases. Looked up from germline, CDR1 is MNHNY and CDR2 is SVGAGI (reference sequence). The CDR3 runs 15 residues. J gave up 2 bases and V 8 bases, and 8 bases lay outside the gene matches. The CDR3: CASGPLAGPTDTQYF. In DNA, the CDR3 is TGTGCCAGCGGACCACTAGCGGGTCCCACAGATACGCAGTATTTT.

This chain links TRBV19 with TRBJ2-7, with 10 bases that match TRBD2. Germline loops: CDR1 LNHDA, CDR2 SQIVND (reference sequence). The junction had 6 bases not matched to a gene; V was cut back by 0 bases and J by 7 bases. The length of the CDR3 is 15 residues. CDR3: CASSIDVAGGGEQYF. CDR3 bases: TGTGCCAGTAGTATAGACGTAGCGGGAGGCGGGGAGCAGTACTTC. The entire variable domain, with the rest obtained from reference TRBV19 and TRBJ2-7, is as follows: DGGITQSPKYLFRKEGQNVTLSCEQNLNHDAMYWYRQDPGQGLRLIYYSQIVNDFQKGDIAEGYSVSREKKESFPLTVTSAQKNPTAFYLCASSIDVAGGGEQYFGPGTRLTVT.

The rearrangement joins TRBV13 to TRBJ2-7, with 7 bases that match TRBD1. Trimming at V came to 0 bases and at J to 5 bases, leaving 4 bases not matched to a gene. The CDR3 is 14 amino acids. CDR1 is PRHDT and CDR2 is FYEKMQ in the germline V gene (reference sequence). The CDR3 loop reads CASSLGDREDEQYF. The CDR3 DNA reads TGTGCCAGCAGCTTAGGCGACAGGGAAGACGAGCAGTACTTC.

The chain uses TRBV4-3 and TRBJ2-7; no clear D. The CDR3 contains 13 residues. Trimming took off 0 bases at V and 3 bases at J, with 6 bases between the two ends. Germline CDR1 reads LGHNA; CDR2 reads YSLEER. The CDR3 DNA reads as TGCGCCAGCAGCCAAGACTCGGGCTACGAGCAGTACTTC. Amino acids: CASSQDSGYEQYF.

This clone has only a few counts. The gene calls are TRBV13 and TRBJ2-1; 7 nucleotides match TRBD2. V was clipped by 5 bases and J by 10 bases; unmatched bases: 5. Germline CDR1 is PRHDT and CDR2 is FYEKMQ (reference sequence). This CDR3 spans 12 amino acids. CDR3 nucleotide sequence: TGTGCCAGCAGCGCACTAGCGTACGAGCAGTTCTTC. This codes for CASSALAYEQFF. The full variable domain, rest sourced from reference TRBV13 and TRBJ2-1, is AAGVIQSPRHLIKEKRETATLKCYPIPRHDTVYWYQQGPGQDPQFLISFYEKMQSDKGSIPDRFSAQQFSDYHSELNMSSLELGDSALYFCASSALAYEQFFGPGTRLTVL.

This clone was detected only once. A much larger clone is a single base away; this may be a read error. V and J are TRBV5-4 and TRBJ2-7, with a weak D call TRBD2 (7 bases). Germline V CDR1 and CDR2: SGHNT, YYREEE (reference sequence). The CDR3 length is 17 residues. Trimming pared 2 bases from V and 4 bases from J, leaving 22 bases between. CDR3 sequence (DNA): TGTGCCAGCAGCTTAAGCAGGGATTCCAGCGGGACATACGAGCAGTACTTC. Translated: CASSLSRDSSGTYEQYF.

The chain links TRBV6-1 to TRBJ2-1; 14 positions match TRBD2. V lost 4 bases to trimming and J lost 6 bases; unmatched junction nucleotides: 5. The CDR3 consists of 16 residues. Germline V CDR1 and CDR2: MNHNS, SASEGT. CDR3 sequence: CASSAPGLAGANEQFF. The CDR3 nucleotides read TGTGCCAGCAGTGCTCCGGGACTAGCGGGAGCCAATGAGCAGTTCTTC.

V gene TRBV7-8 combines with J gene TRBJ2-2; 7 nucleotides align to TRBD2. This CDR3 has 16 amino acids. J gave up 6 bases and V 6 bases, and 13 bases lay outside the gene matches. Germline values: CDR1 SGHVS, CDR2 FQNEAQ. CDR3 region: CASSSFGGRAPGELFF. In nucleotides, the CDR3 is TGTGCCAGCAGTTCATTTGGAGGGAGGGCCCCCGGGGAGCTGTTTTTT.

The chain couples TRBV19 to TRBJ2-7, with 10 bases that match TRBD1. The CDR3 extends over 15 amino acids. Trimming removed 3 bases from V and 4 bases from J; junction bases left unmatched: 6. Germline CDR1 and CDR2: LNHDA and SQIVND (reference sequence). For the CDR3, the DNA is TGTGCCAGTAGTATCGGACAGGGGGGGGGATACGAGCAGTACTTC. Its translation: CASSIGQGGGYEQYF.

The genes are TRBV11-2 and TRBJ2-5; TRBD2 matches 8 bases. Germline V CDR1 and CDR2: SGHAT, FQNNGV. This CDR3 has 16 amino acids. Unmatched junction bases numbered 10, after V lost 5 bases and J lost 2 bases. The CDR3 protein is CASSPGAAGVQETQYF. The CDR3, as DNA: TGTGCCAGCAGCCCAGGGGCAGCGGGAGTTCAAGAGACCCAGTACTTC.

DNA of the CDR3: TGCGCCAGCAGCTGGGGAGGGACGGGGGAGGAGACCCAGTACTTC. It encodes CASSWGGTGEETQYF. J is TRBJ2-5 and V is TRBV5-1; 7 bases line up with TRBD2. Unmatched junction bases numbered 10, after V lost 3 bases and J lost 5 bases. The V gene's germline CDR1 is SGHRS and CDR2 YFSETQ. The CDR3 is 15 amino acids.

The V gene is TRBV7-2, the J gene TRBJ1-4; 7 nucleotides match TRBD1. Looked up from germline, CDR1 is SGHTA and CDR2 is FQGNSA. V shed 5 bases, J shed 8 bases, and the junction held 11 bases outside the gene matches. This CDR3 spans 15 amino acids. The CDR3 spells CASSQRQGNNEKLFF. In DNA form, the CDR3 reads TGTGCCAGCAGCCAACGACAGGGTAATAACGAAAAACTGTTTTTT.